This T cell receptor beta chain was recovered during a study of early T cells in non-severe SARS-CoV-2 infection. Study in general: Sequencing of unsorted whole blood was done on bulk RNA, leaving chains unpaired.

As for this clonotype: Its specificity is unknown.

General study results and limits: VDJdb matching favored anti-spike CD8 responses, missing private and CD4 specificities.

Unique molecular identifiers tagged individual cDNA molecules. TCRdb analysed the 5' RACE reads with MiXCR anew, one entry per CDR3 protein. The sample yields more than 65,000 distinct CDR3 sequences, roughly 13% seen once. V was cut by 3 bases and J by 1 base, with 9 bases left in between. Looked up from germline, CDR1 is SGHTA and CDR2 is FQGTGA. The CDR3 is 14 amino acids. The rearrangement links TRBV7-3 to TRBJ1-1, with D possibly matching TRBD1 (5 bases). This receptor was taken from an adult who was a healthcare worker with PCR-confirmed SARS-CoV-2 infection or an uninfected control (not recorded which). Material for sequencing was whole blood. CDR3: CASSFGTENTEAFF. The CDR3 DNA follows: TGTGCCAGCAGCTTTGGGACGGAGAACACTGAAGCTTTCTTT.